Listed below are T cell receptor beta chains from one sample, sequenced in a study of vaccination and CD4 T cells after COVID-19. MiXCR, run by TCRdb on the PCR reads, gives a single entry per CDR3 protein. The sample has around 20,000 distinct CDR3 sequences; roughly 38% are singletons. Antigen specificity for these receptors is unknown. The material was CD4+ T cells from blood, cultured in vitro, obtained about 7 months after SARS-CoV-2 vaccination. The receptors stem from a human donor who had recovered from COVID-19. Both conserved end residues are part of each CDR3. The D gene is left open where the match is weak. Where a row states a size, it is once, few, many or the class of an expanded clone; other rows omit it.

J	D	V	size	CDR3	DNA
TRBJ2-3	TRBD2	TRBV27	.	CASSLGTSGTDTQYF	TGTGCCAGCAGTTTAGGGACTAGCGGGACAGATACGCAGTATTTT
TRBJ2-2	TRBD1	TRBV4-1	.	CASSHQGQSITGELFF	TGCGCCAGCAGCCACCAGGGACAGAGTATCACCGGGGAGCTGTTTTTT
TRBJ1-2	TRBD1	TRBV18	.	CASSPQGARGYGYTF	TGTGCCAGCTCACCACAGGGGGCGCGGGGCTATGGCTACACCTTC
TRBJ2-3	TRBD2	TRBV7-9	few	CASRTSGRVGTQYF	TGTGCCAGCAGAACTAGCGGGAGAGTTGGTACGCAGTATTTT
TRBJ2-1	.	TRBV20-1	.	CSAILSSYNEQFF	TGCAGTGCAATTTTGAGCTCCTACAATGAGCAGTTCTTC
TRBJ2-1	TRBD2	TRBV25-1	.	CASSRLAGGREQFF	TGTGCCAGCAGTAGACTAGCGGGAGGGCGCGAGCAGTTCTTC
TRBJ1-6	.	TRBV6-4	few	CASSDSRQEKDSPLHF	TGTGCCAGCAGTGACTCTCGGCAGGAGAAGGATTCACCCCTCCACTTT
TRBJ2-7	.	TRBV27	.	CASTPRGAYEQYF	TGTGCCAGCACTCCAAGGGGAGCCTACGAGCAGTACTTC
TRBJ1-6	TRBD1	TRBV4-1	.	CASSQDRWDYNSPLHF	TGCGCCAGCAGCCAGGACAGGTGGGATTATAATTCACCCCTCCACTTT
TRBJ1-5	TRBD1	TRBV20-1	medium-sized	CSAEDRGFGQPQHF	TGCAGTGCTGAGGACAGGGGGTTTGGTCAGCCCCAGCATTTT
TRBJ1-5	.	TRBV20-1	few	CSARDLYSNQPQHF	TGCAGTGCTAGAGATCTATATAGCAATCAGCCCCAGCATTTT
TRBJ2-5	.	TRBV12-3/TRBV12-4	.	CASSFTGTPAQYF	TGTGCCAGCAGTTTCACCGGGACCCCGGCCCAGTACTTC
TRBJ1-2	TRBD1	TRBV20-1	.	CSATWTGGFYGYTF	TGCAGTGCTACATGGACAGGGGGCTTCTATGGCTACACCTTC
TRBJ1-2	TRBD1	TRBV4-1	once	CASSRDRPYGYTF	TGCGCCAGCAGCCGGGACAGACCCTATGGCTACACCTTC
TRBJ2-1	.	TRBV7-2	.	CASSLARSSKEQFF	TGTGCCAGCAGCTTAGCGCGGTCTAGTAAAGAGCAGTTCTTC
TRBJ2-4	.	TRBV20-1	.	CSARDGGSGAKNIQYF	TGCAGTGCTAGAGACGGAGGGAGTGGGGCCAAAAACATTCAGTACTTC
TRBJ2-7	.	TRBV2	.	CASSDTFQGEKQYF	TGTGCCAGCAGTGACACTTTCCAGGGTGAAAAGCAGTACTTC
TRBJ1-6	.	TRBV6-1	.	CASSVTGRAPLHF	TGTGCCAGCAGCGTTACAGGCCGTGCACCCCTCCACTTT
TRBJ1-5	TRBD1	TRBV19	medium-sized	CASSIRDRGGNQPQHF	TGTGCCAGTAGTATCCGGGACAGGGGGGGCAATCAGCCCCAGCATTTT
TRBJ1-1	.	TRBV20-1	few	CSAPSRETEAFF	TGCAGTGCTCCCTCCAGGGAGACTGAAGCTTTCTTT